The rows below give T cell receptor beta chains drawn from one sample of a study of cytomegalovirus exposure and HLA in healthy donors. Generated by immunoSEQ multiplex PCR, the TCRdb table keeps only in-frame clones and is missing some. The sample has about 50,000 clones, roughly 80% seen once; the top ten hold 7% to 10%. Sequenced: PBMCs. The origin of the receptors is a man aged 25-45 years in good health and CMV-seropositive. The CDR3 runs from the conserved cysteine through the conserved F or W. A D gene is named only where the DNA matches it firmly. Only some rows state a clone size, as once, few, many or a class for expanded clones.

D	size	V	J	CDR3
NA	once	TRBV6-6	TRBJ1-1	CASSYIDTTEAFF
NA	NA	TRBV12-1	TRBJ2-1	CASSFSQGGTSGGGSYNEQFF
NA	NA	TRBV6-5	TRBJ1-1	CASSENRQNTEAFF
TRBD1	NA	TRBV7-8	TRBJ2-6	CASSFDRENSLGANVLTF
NA	NA	TRBV5-3	TRBJ1-6	CARSPRQSDSNSPLHF
NA	once	TRBV6-1	TRBJ1-4	CASSEIGKLFF
TRBD1	NA	TRBV30	TRBJ1-6	CAWTGTDNSPLHF
TRBD1	NA	TRBV19	TRBJ1-1	CASSRQGAEAFF
NA	NA	TRBV19	TRBJ2-5	CASSKDNLETQYF
TRBD1	NA	TRBV6-1	TRBJ2-1	CASSTGTEYNEQFF
TRBD2	NA	TRBV9	TRBJ2-3	CASSISPDAGDTDTQYF
NA	NA	TRBV14	TRBJ1-1	CASSPNPGQRDFEAFF
NA	once	TRBV20-1	TRBJ2-5	CTAVEQETQYF
NA	NA	TRBV18	TRBJ2-3	CASSPILAGGTDTQYF
TRBD2	NA	TRBV7-3	TRBJ2-2	CASSLGRGDTGELFF
NA	NA	TRBV29-1	TRBJ1-2	CSVEDLRRGGYTF
NA	NA	TRBV5-1	TRBJ1-1	CASSPLTGQNTEAFF
TRBD1	NA	TRBV29-1	TRBJ1-3	CSVGDSKYF
TRBD1	NA	TRBV10-3	TRBJ1-5	CAISEPQGASSNQPQHF
TRBD1	NA	TRBV30	TRBJ2-4	CAWGQGAKNIQYF
NA	NA	TRBV13	TRBJ2-1	CASSHGQSSSYNEQFF
NA	NA	TRBV27	TRBJ1-5	CASTPIRDKGVSNQPQHF
TRBD1	NA	TRBV4-1	TRBJ2-1	CASSQPTGGPYNEQFF